This TCR beta chain comes out of a study of cytomegalovirus exposure and HLA in healthy donors. In the study overall: Both the approximately 130 validation repertoires and the 600 to 750 first-cohort repertoires used the same platform, as reported by a later analysis.

General study findings and limits: The authors confirmed in vitro that three CMV-associated chains were specific for CMV antigens. Many donors carried some public TCRs, although rarity characterized most TCR sequences.

This CDR3 is 17 amino acids long. The trim removed 5 bases at V and 7 bases at J, leaving 10 bases unmatched. Per germline, CDR1 MNHEY and CDR2 SMNVEV (reference sequence). As to this clone: Its antigen is unknown.

Assay used: immunoSEQ multiplex PCR; TCRdb lists only in-frame clones, some missing. The data hold 100,000 to 120,000 clones, with about 94% observed a single time. The sequenced material came from PBMCs. This TCR came from a woman aged 18-35 years in good health and CMV-seronegative. The V and J genes are TRBV27 and TRBJ2-2; 13 positions agree with TRBD2. The DNA of the CDR3 is TGTGCCAGCAGTCCCAGAGGGACTAGCGGGGTTGGCGGGGAGCTGTTTTTT. As protein: CASSPRGTSGVGGELFF.